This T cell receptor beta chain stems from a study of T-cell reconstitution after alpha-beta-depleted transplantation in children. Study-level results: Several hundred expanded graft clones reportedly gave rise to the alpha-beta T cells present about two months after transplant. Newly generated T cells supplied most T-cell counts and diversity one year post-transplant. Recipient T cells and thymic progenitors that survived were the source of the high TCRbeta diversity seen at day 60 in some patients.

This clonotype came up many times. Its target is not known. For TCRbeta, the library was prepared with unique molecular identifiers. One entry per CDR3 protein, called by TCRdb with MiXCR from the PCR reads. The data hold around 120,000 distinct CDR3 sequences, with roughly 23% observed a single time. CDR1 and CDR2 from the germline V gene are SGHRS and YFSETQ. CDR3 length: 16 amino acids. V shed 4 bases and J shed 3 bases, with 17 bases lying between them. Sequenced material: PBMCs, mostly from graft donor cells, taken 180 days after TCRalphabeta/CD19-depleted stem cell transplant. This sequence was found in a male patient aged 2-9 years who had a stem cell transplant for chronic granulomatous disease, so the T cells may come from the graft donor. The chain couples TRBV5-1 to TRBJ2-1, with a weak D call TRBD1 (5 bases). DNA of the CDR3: TGCGCCAGCAGCCCTCCAGGGCCCGCTGGCTACAATGAGCAGTTCTTC. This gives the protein CASSPPGPAGYNEQFF.